This TCR beta chain was identified during a study of T cell responses to AZD1222 COVID-19 vaccine. Method: immunoSEQ multiplex PCR; TCRdb's copy keeps in-frame clones and lacks some. The sample yields about 110,000 clones, more than 70% seen once. This clone was counted a single time. As yet, its antigen is unknown. The germline CDR1 and CDR2 sequences are SEHNR and FQNEAQ (reference sequence). The V segment lost 5 bases and the J segment 6 bases; nucleotides outside the gene matches: 7. The CDR3 covers 14 residues. Study-wide results and caveats: All repertoire sampling was performed exclusively after the peak T cell response.

This sequence originates from an adult in good health. V gene TRBV7-9 combines with J gene TRBJ2-7; 10 bases match TRBD1. Sequenced material: peripheral blood, taken on day 0 of MenACWY control vaccination. CDR3 bases: TGTGCCAGCAGCGGACAGGGGGTTTTTGGCGAGCAGTACTTC. Amino acids: CASSGQGVFGEQYF.